This passage covers 10 T cell receptor beta chains from one sample sequenced in a study of T cell repertoires in cytomegalovirus infection. TCRdb fed the reads into MiXCR, producing one record per CDR3 protein. The sample shows 740,000 or so distinct CDR3 sequences, roughly a third of them seen only once. Material: PBMCs. The receptors were gathered from a human donor in good health (CMV status not recorded). Some clones in this sample may be carry-over from other donors' samples.

This chain uses TRBV6-6 with TRBJ2-2; TRBD1 might be the D (6 bases). Germline V gene lookup returns CDR1 MNHNY and CDR2 SVGAGI (reference sequence). Deletions cut 6 bases from V and 6 bases from J, with 14 bases between. This CDR3 is 14 amino acids long. CDR3 loop: CASSLQGIPGELFF. The CDR3 nucleotides read TGTGCCAGCAGCCTCCAGGGGATCCCCGGGGAGCTGTTTTTT.

Concerning this clonotype: Being one base from a much bigger clone, this may be a read error. The chain recombines TRBV7-2 with TRBJ2-1; 8 nucleotides align to TRBD2. Germline CDR1 and CDR2: SGHTA and FQGNSA. The trim removed 5 bases at V and 8 bases at J, leaving 17 bases unmatched. The CDR3 length is 17 residues. CDR3 nucleotide sequence: TGTGCCAGCAGCGACAGCACCTGGCGGGGGGTCAGGGATGAGCAGTTCTTC. This translates into CASSDSTWRGVRDEQFF. Full variable domain (missing parts from reference TRBV7-2 and TRBJ2-1): GAGVSQSPSNKVTEKGKDVELRCDPISGHTALYWYRQSLGQGLEFLIYFQGNSAPDKSGLPSDRFSAERTGGSVSTLTIQRTQQEDSAVYLCASSDSTWRGVRDEQFFGPGTRLTVL.

V is TRBV7-9 and J is TRBJ1-4, with D tentatively TRBD1 (5 bases). This CDR3 comprises 16 residues. Trimming removed 4 bases from V and 0 bases from J, with 12 bases in between. CDR1 and CDR2 (germline): SEHNR, FQNEAQ (reference sequence). The CDR3 sequence: CASSYALTATNEKLFF. DNA of the CDR3: TGTGCCAGCAGCTATGCCCTGACAGCAACTAATGAAAAACTGTTTTTT.

This clonotype was counted only a few times. This chain links TRBV20-1 with TRBJ2-7; 11 nucleotides agree with TRBD1. CDR1 and CDR2 from the germline V gene are DFQATT and SNEGSKA (reference sequence). V gave up 5 bases and J gave up 3 bases; unmatched junction bases: 3. This CDR3 has 13 amino acids. The CDR3 loop reads CSASGTGGYEQYF. The CDR3 DNA sequence: TGCAGTGCTTCCGGGACAGGGGGCTACGAGCAGTACTTC.

This clonotype has more than one count but fewer than ten. The genes are TRBV6-1 and TRBJ2-1; D remains ambiguous. V dropped 7 bases and J dropped 4 bases, with 14 bases sitting between them. The CDR3 loop spans 14 amino acids. The germline V gene encodes CDR1 MNHNS and CDR2 SASEGT. CDR3 bases: TGTGCCAGCAAGCCCCGGACGGTATACAATGAGCAGTTCTTC. Residues: CASKPRTVYNEQFF.

V gene TRBV7-8 combines with J gene TRBJ2-2; D not resolved. Germline assignment: CDR1 SGHVS and CDR2 FQNEAQ. The CDR3 is made up of 19 amino acids. V lost 1 base and J lost 3, with 21 bases in between. This chain's CDR3 is CASSLVFSTGSSYTGELFF. As DNA, the CDR3 is TGTGCCAGCAGCTTAGTCTTTAGCACCGGCTCCTCATACACCGGGGAGCTGTTTTTT.

There are a few counts of this clonotype. V and J are TRBV19 and TRBJ2-5; D possibly matches TRBD1 or TRBD2 (5 bases each). This CDR3 is built from 14 residues. Trimming stripped 3 bases from V and 3 bases from J, with 11 bases between. Germline V gene lookup returns CDR1 LNHDA and CDR2 SQIVND (reference sequence). Here the CDR3 DNA reads TGTGCCAGTAGTATGGGACGGAGGAAAGAGACCCAGTACTTC. The encoded protein is CASSMGRRKETQYF.

The count of this clonotype is one. The chain uses TRBV28 and TRBJ2-7; D possibly corresponds to TRBD1 (6 bases). Germline V CDR1 and CDR2: MDHEN, SYDVKM. V shed 7 bases and J shed 2 bases, with 15 bases lying between them. CDR3 length: 14 residues. CDR3 loop: CASNHRTGTYEQYF. The CDR3, as DNA: TGTGCCAGCAACCACAGAACAGGGACCTACGAGCAGTACTTC.

This chain uses TRBV10-3 with TRBJ2-2, with D unresolved. The V end lost 3 bases, the J end lost 4 bases, and 12 bases lay between the germline ends. Germline values: CDR1 ENHRY, CDR2 SYGVKD. This CDR3 is 15 amino acids long. Here the CDR3 DNA reads TGTGCCATCAGTGATCCCCTGCGAGTCACCGGGGAGCTGTTTTTT. It codes for CAISDPLRVTGELFF.

This clonotype was observed a few times. The chain links TRBV27 to TRBJ2-3; 7 bases line up with TRBD1. Germline assignment: CDR1 MNHEY and CDR2 SMNVEV (reference sequence). V lost 5 bases to trimming and J lost 3 bases; unmatched junction nucleotides: 5. CDR3 length: 14 amino acids. The CDR3 DNA is TGTGCCAGCAGTCTTCGGACAGGTACAGATACGCAGTATTTT. Translation gives CASSLRTGTDTQYF.